This T cell receptor beta chain was recovered during a study of cytomegalovirus exposure and HLA in healthy donors. CDR1 SGHDN and CDR2 FVKESK come from the germline V gene. V was cut by 1 base and J by 6 bases, with 12 bases left in between. The CDR3 spans 14 residues. PCR amplification relied on 60 Vbeta primers (plus 13 Jbeta primers). Some clones are missing from TCRdb's copy, which holds only in-frame ones; the method was immunoSEQ multiplex PCR. The table lists a few hundred thousand clones, 85% to 95% of them singletons. This chain links TRBV14 with TRBJ1-1; possibly TRBD1 for D (5 bases). Source material: PBMCs. This TCR derives from a girl aged 2-9 years in good health and CMV-seronegative. The CDR3 DNA reads as TGTGCCAGCAGCCAAGCCCTCGGGGGAGCTGAAGCTTTCTTT. Protein product: CASSQALGGAEAFF.